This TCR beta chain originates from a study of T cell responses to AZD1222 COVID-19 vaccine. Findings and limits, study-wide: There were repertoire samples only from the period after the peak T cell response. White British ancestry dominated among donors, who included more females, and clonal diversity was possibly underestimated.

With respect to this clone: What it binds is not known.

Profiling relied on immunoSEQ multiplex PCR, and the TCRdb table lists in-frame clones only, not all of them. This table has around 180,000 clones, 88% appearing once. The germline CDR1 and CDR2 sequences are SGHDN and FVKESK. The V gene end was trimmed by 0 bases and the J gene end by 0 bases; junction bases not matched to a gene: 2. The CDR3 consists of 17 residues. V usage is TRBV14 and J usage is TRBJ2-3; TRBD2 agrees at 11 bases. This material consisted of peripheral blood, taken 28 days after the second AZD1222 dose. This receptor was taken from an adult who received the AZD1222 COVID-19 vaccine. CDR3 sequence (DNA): TGTGCCAGCAGCCAAGAGAGACTAGCGGGAAGCACAGATACGCAGTATTTT. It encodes CASSQERLAGSTDTQYF.